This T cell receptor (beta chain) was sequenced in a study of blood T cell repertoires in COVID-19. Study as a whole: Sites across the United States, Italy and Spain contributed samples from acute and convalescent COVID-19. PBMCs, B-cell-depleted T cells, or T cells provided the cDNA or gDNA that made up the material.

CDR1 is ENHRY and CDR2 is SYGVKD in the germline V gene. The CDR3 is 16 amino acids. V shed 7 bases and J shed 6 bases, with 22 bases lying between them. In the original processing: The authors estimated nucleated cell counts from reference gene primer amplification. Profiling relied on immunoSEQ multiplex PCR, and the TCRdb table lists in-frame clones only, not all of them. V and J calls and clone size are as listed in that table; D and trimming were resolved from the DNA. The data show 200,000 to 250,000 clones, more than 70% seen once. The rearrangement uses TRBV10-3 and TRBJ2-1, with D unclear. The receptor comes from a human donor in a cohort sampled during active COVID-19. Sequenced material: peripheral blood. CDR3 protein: CAITAAWVSEANEQFF. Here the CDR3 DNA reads TGTGCCATCACAGCCGCCTGGGTTTCCGAGGCCAATGAGCAGTTCTTC.